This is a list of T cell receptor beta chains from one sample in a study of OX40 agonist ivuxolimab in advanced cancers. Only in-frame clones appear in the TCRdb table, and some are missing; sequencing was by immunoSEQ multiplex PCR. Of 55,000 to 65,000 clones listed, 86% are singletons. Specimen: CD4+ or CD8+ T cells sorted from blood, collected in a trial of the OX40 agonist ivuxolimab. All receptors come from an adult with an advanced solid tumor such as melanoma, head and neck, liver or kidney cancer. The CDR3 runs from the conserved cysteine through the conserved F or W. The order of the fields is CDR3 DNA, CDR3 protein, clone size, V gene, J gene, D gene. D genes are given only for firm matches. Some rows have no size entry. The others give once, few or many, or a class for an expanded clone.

TGCGCCAGCAGGCCCGGGACCGCGGGAGAGACCCAGTACTTC	CASRPGTAGETQYF	NA	TRBV5-1	TRBJ2-5	NA
TGTGCCAGCAGCTGGAGACAGGGGGTCACTGAAGCTTTCTTT	CASSWRQGVTEAFF	few	TRBV7-9	TRBJ1-1	TRBD1
TGTGCCAGTAGTATGGGAGTGGGAGAGACCCAGTACTTC	CASSMGVGETQYF	NA	TRBV19	TRBJ2-5	NA
TGTGCCAGCAGTGACCCCTTAGGGGGCAGGAATACGCAGTATTTT	CASSDPLGGRNTQYF	once	TRBV6-1	TRBJ2-3	TRBD1
TGTGCCAGCAGTTCAGGGGGGGCCCGTGAAAAACTGTTTTTT	CASSSGGAREKLFF	NA	TRBV14	TRBJ1-4	TRBD1
TGTGCCAGCAGCCCGCGGACAGGGTCAAATTCACCCCTCCACTTT	CASSPRTGSNSPLHF	NA	TRBV7-2	TRBJ1-6	TRBD1
TGTGCCAGCAGTTTAGACAGGGGGTCAGATACGCAGTATTTT	CASSLDRGSDTQYF	NA	TRBV11-2	TRBJ2-3	TRBD1
TGCGCCAGCAGCCATCCCGGGACAGGGAATTCACCCCTCCACTTT	CASSHPGTGNSPLHF	NA	TRBV4-3	TRBJ1-6	TRBD1
TGTGCCAGCAGCTTAGGGCCAGGAGATGGGAATGGCTACACCTTC	CASSLGPGDGNGYTF	NA	TRBV7-2	TRBJ1-2	NA
TGTGCCAGCAGTTTAGGCAGGGGGCGTCGATCCTATAATTCACCCCTCCACTTT	CASSLGRGRRSYNSPLHF	NA	TRBV27	TRBJ1-6	TRBD1
TGTGCCACCAGCAGAGAAACCGGGACTAGCTTCCACAATGAGCAGTTCTTC	CATSRETGTSFHNEQFF	NA	TRBV15	TRBJ2-1	TRBD2
TGCAGCGTTGAAGGAAATGACAGGGCTAGAGATACGCAGTATTTT	CSVEGNDRARDTQYF	NA	TRBV29-1	TRBJ2-3	TRBD1
TGTGCCTGGACCAGTAGGACAGGGTACACCGGGGAGCTGTTTTTT	CAWTSRTGYTGELFF	few	TRBV30	TRBJ2-2	TRBD1
TGTGCCAGTAGTCCAGACGCTGCAACTAATGAAAAACTGTTTTTT	CASSPDAATNEKLFF	NA	TRBV19	TRBJ1-4	NA
TGTGCCAGCAGCTTACTAGCGCGCACCGGGGAGCTGTTTTTT	CASSLLARTGELFF	NA	TRBV7-3	TRBJ2-2	NA
TGTGCCAGCAGCGGCGGGGCTTCCTACAATGAGCAGTTCTTC	CASSGGASYNEQFF	NA	TRBV28	TRBJ2-1	NA
TGTGCCAGCAGCGCGCCCAAGTCAGATACGCAGTATTTT	CASSAPKSDTQYF	few	TRBV7-8	TRBJ2-3	NA
TGTGCCAGCTCACCATTCCGGGACAGGGTAGAGACCCAGTACTTC	CASSPFRDRVETQYF	NA	TRBV18	TRBJ2-5	TRBD1
TGCAGTGCTAGACAGGGGGCTGAAGCTTTCTTT	CSARQGAEAFF	NA	TRBV20-1	TRBJ1-1	TRBD1
TGTGCCAGCAGTAAACCGGGACAGGCCAGACGGGATACGCAGTATTTT	CASSKPGQARRDTQYF	NA	TRBV2	TRBJ2-3	TRBD1
TGTGCCAGCAGGTATTCGAATAGCAATCAGCCCCAGCATTTT	CASRYSNSNQPQHF	NA	TRBV27	TRBJ1-5	NA
TGCGCCAGCAGCCCGGATAACAGGGGCGGGTATGGCTACACCTTC	CASSPDNRGGYGYTF	few	TRBV5-1	TRBJ1-2	TRBD1